This TCR beta chain was recovered during a study of T cell responses to AZD1222 COVID-19 vaccine. Clones were sequenced by immunoSEQ multiplex PCR, and TCRdb holds only the in-frame ones, with some missing. The sample has some 170,000 clones, roughly 89% seen once. Per the germline V gene, CDR1 is MNHNS and CDR2 is SASEGT. V shed 2 bases and J shed 11 bases, with 9 bases lying between them. The CDR3 has 12 amino acids. This TCR was recovered from an adult in good health. The chain combines TRBV6-1 with TRBJ1-4; no clear D gene. This material consisted of peripheral blood, taken on day 0 of AZD1222 vaccination. The CDR3 DNA is TGTGCCAGCAGTGAATACGGTAGGAAACTGTTTTTT. This encodes CASSEYGRKLFF.